The 26 T cell receptor beta chains below all came from one sample that was sequenced in a study of vaccination and CD4 T cells after COVID-19. Specified treatment: approximately nine-day PBMC culture with coronavirus spike peptide pools or control peptides (ViraFEST assay). Sequence data for DNA of cultured CD4+ T cells were generated by the Oncomine TCR Beta short-read assay. TCRdb reprocessed the PCR reads with MiXCR, giving one entry per CDR3 protein. Of over 20,000 distinct CDR3 sequences in the sample, 43% were seen once. No antigen has been identified for these receptors. The sample was CD4+ T cells from blood, cultured in vitro. These receptors originate from a human donor who had recovered from COVID-19.

CDR3 DNA: TGTGCCAGCAGTTTATACACCAGAGGTAACTACGAGCAGTACTTC. Protein product: CASSLYTRGNYEQYF. The V call is TRBV28, the J call TRBJ2-7; unclear D gene. In germline, CDR1 is MDHEN, CDR2 SYDVKM. V was pared by 1 base and J by 3 bases, with 13 bases between. The CDR3 is made up of 15 amino acids.

The DNA for the CDR3 is TGTGCCAGCAGGGTATCCGGGGAGACCCAGTACTTC. It translates to CASRVSGETQYF. This chain joins TRBV2 and TRBJ2-5; D is ambiguous. The CDR3 extends over 12 amino acids. The V end was cut by 6 bases, the J end by 5 bases, with 10 bases between. CDR1 SNHLY and CDR2 FYNNEI come from the germline V gene.

The rearrangement joins TRBV29-1 to TRBJ1-2; no clear D gene. The CDR3 is 15 amino acids. Germline V gene data show CDR1 as SQVTM and CDR2 as ANQGSEA. V was shortened by 3 bases and J by 5 bases, with 19 bases between the two germline ends. The chain's CDR3 is CSVDHHLGSSYGYTF. CDR3 coding DNA: TGCAGCGTTGATCACCACCTCGGGAGTTCGTATGGCTACACCTTC.

The gene calls are TRBV6-2 or TRBV6-3 and TRBJ1-5; D unclear. V was clipped by 2 bases and J by 1 base, with 6 bases between them. Germline V gene data show CDR1 as MNHEY and CDR2 as SVGEGT. The CDR3 consists of 14 residues. The CDR3 protein is CASSYVGSNQPQHF. DNA of the CDR3: TGTGCCAGCAGTTACGTTGGCAGCAATCAGCCCCAGCATTTT.

The chain joins TRBV6-1 to TRBJ1-5, with D perhaps matching TRBD1 (6 bases). Trimming pared 5 bases from V and 0 bases from J, leaving 11 bases between. The CDR3 sequence is 15 residues long. Germline CDR1 reads MNHNS; CDR2 reads SASEGT. This CDR3 reads CASSRYRDSNQPQHF. CDR3 nucleotide sequence: TGTGCCAGCAGTCGATACAGGGATAGCAATCAGCCCCAGCATTTT.

This rearrangement joins TRBV11-1 to TRBJ2-3, with D unresolved. The length of the CDR3 is 11 residues. The V end was cut by 6 bases, the J end by 6 bases, with 7 bases between. Germline CDR1 is SGHAT and CDR2 is FQDESV (reference sequence). This chain's CDR3 is CASSRLDTQYF. In DNA form, the CDR3 reads TGTGCCAGCAGTAGACTCGATACGCAGTATTTT.

The chain is built from TRBV5-5 and TRBJ1-5; 8 bases match TRBD1. The trim removed 4 bases at V and 2 bases at J, leaving 20 bases unmatched. Germline-derived CDR1 and CDR2 are SGHKS and YYEKEE (reference sequence). There are 20 residues in the CDR3. CDR3 residues: CASSLRLLTGPGQGNQPQHF. The CDR3 nucleotides read TGTGCCAGCAGCCTACGCCTATTGACCGGACCGGGACAGGGCAATCAGCCCCAGCATTTT.

The chain carries TRBV7-2 and TRBJ2-2; D is possibly TRBD1 (5 bases). Between the trimmed V and J ends, which lost 1 base and 6 bases, there was a span of 9 bases. Germline V gives CDR1 SGHTA, CDR2 FQGNSA. CDR3 length: 14 amino acids. Here the CDR3 DNA reads TGTGCCAGCAGCTTAGAAGGGGCCCCCGGGGAGCTGTTTTTT. It is translated as CASSLEGAPGELFF.

The chain recombines TRBV6-5 with TRBJ1-6; the D is unclear. The V end lost 2 bases, the J end lost 11 bases, and 7 bases lay between the germline ends. Germline CDR1 MNHEY, CDR2 SVGAGI. CDR3 length: 12 residues. The CDR3 loop is CASSYRGTPLHF. CDR3 in DNA: TGTGCCAGCAGTTACAGAGGGACACCCCTCCACTTT.

The gene calls are TRBV11-2 and TRBJ2-7, with 16 positions matching TRBD2. The CDR3 contains 18 residues. V lost 4 bases, J lost 6 bases, and 12 bases stayed unmatched. The germline V gene encodes CDR1 SGHAT and CDR2 FQNNGV. CDR3 loop: CASSSRGGLAGGTSEQYF. The CDR3 region has the DNA TGTGCCAGCAGCTCCCGCGGGGGACTAGCGGGGGGGACCTCCGAGCAGTACTTC.

This clonotype was observed a handful of times. The chain uses TRBV12-3 or TRBV12-4 and TRBJ1-5; 7 bases align to TRBD1. This CDR3 comprises 15 residues. V dropped 6 bases and J dropped 4; count of bases not matched to a gene: 9. The CDR3 loop is CASSPRGTENQPQHF. The DNA for the CDR3 is TGTGCCAGCAGCCCTCGCGGGACAGAAAATCAGCCCCAGCATTTT.

The J gene is TRBJ2-5, the V gene TRBV24-1, with 11 bases identical to TRBD1. The trim removed 4 bases at V and 2 bases at J, leaving 11 bases unmatched. This CDR3 spans 18 amino acids. CDR1 and CDR2 from the germline V gene are KGHDR and SFDVKD. CDR3 sequence reads: CATSDSRMDRGLQETQYF. The CDR3 nucleotides are TGTGCCACCAGTGACTCCCGGATGGACAGGGGGCTTCAAGAGACCCAGTACTTC.

This clonotype has only a few counts. This chain links TRBV7-2 with TRBJ2-3; 12 bases are shared with TRBD2. CDR3 size: 16 residues. The germline V gene encodes CDR1 SGHTA and CDR2 FQGNSA. J lost 1 base, V lost 4 bases, and 3 bases had no gene match. CDR3 protein: CASSSRLAGGTDTQYF. The CDR3 nucleotides read TGTGCCAGCAGCTCCCGACTAGCGGGGGGCACAGATACGCAGTATTTT.

This clonotype was seen only a few times. The chain has TRBV6-1 and TRBJ2-3; D gene ambiguous. Germline CDR1 and CDR2: MNHNS and SASEGT. V lost 0 bases and J lost 2, with 0 bases in between. The CDR3 covers 12 residues. Written as DNA, the CDR3 is TGTGCCAGCAGTGAAGCCACAGATACGCAGTATTTT. This translates into CASSEATDTQYF.

The chain combines TRBV2 with TRBJ1-5; tentatively, D is TRBD1 (6 bases). V lost 8 bases to trimming and J lost 7 bases, with 12 bases between them. The CDR3 is 12 residues long. CDR1 SNHLY and CDR2 FYNNEI come from the germline V gene. For the CDR3, the DNA is TGTGCCAGCGGGGACACGTCCCAGCCCCAGCATTTT. Amino acid sequence: CASGDTSQPQHF.

The gene calls are TRBV10-3 and TRBJ2-3, with D perhaps TRBD1 or TRBD2 (5 bases each). V lost 3 bases and J 4 bases, leaving 14 bases between the germline ends. The CDR3 has 15 residues. Germline values: CDR1 ENHRY, CDR2 SYGVKD. CDR3: CAISEGDRGADTQYF. The CDR3 DNA follows: TGTGCCATCAGTGAAGGGGATAGAGGGGCAGATACGCAGTATTTT.

This clonotype showed up just a few times. The V gene is TRBV6-2 or TRBV6-3, the J gene TRBJ2-1, with a tentative D call TRBD2 (6 bases). Germline CDR1 MNHEY, CDR2 SVGEGT. V was shortened by 7 bases and J by 6 bases, with 19 bases between the two germline ends. This CDR3 has 15 residues. The CDR3 region is CASKAWRDDPNEQFF. CDR3 coding DNA: TGTGCCAGCAAAGCCTGGCGGGACGACCCCAATGAGCAGTTCTTC.

The rearrangement links TRBV25-1 to TRBJ2-4; TRBD1 matches at 8 bases. Germline trimming cut 7 bases from V and 1 base from J; bases unmatched to any gene: 3. Germline V gene sequence: CDR1 MGHDK, CDR2 SYGVNS. CDR3 length equals 14 residues. The CDR3 region is CASNTGGAKNIQYF. The DNA of the CDR3 is TGTGCCAGCAATACAGGGGGTGCCAAAAACATTCAGTACTTC.

J is TRBJ1-2 and V is TRBV20-1; TRBD1 aligns across 7 bases. Germline assignment: CDR1 DFQATT and CDR2 SNEGSKA (reference sequence). V lost 4 bases, J lost 6 bases, and 5 bases stayed unmatched. The CDR3 loop spans 12 amino acids. The CDR3 nucleotides are TGCAGTGCTACCGGACAGGAGGATGGCTACACCTTC. Protein sequence: CSATGQEDGYTF.

This clonotype has a single count. This chain uses TRBV11-3 with TRBJ2-1, with 13 bases matching TRBD2. CDR1 is SGHNT and CDR2 is YENEEA in the germline V gene. The CDR3 sequence is 16 residues long. V trimming: 2 bases; J trimming: 8 bases; junction bases outside the gene matches: 6. DNA for the CDR3: TGTGCCAGCAGCTTAAGACTAGCGGGAGGAGGGGATGAGCAGTTCTTC. Translation: CASSLRLAGGGDEQFF. Full variable domain (outside the CDR3, taken from reference TRBV11-3 and TRBJ2-1): EAGVVQSPRYKIIEKKQPVAFWCNPISGHNTLYWYLQNLGQGPELLIRYENEEAVDDSQLPKDRFSAERLKGVDSTLKIQPAELGDSAVYLCASSLRLAGGGDEQFFGPGTRLTVL.

This clonotype was counted only a few times. This rearrangement joins TRBV21-1 to TRBJ2-3. TRBV21-1 is assigned pseudogene status. CDR3 length equals 18 residues. CDR3 coding DNA: TGTGCCAGCAGCATAAGATGGCGTGCAGTCTTCCAGGCAGATACGCAGTATTTT. It codes for CASSIRWRAVFQADTQYF.

This sequence joins TRBV7-9 and TRBJ1-5, with D unresolved. Deletions cut 3 bases from V and 4 bases from J, with 10 bases between. This CDR3 region has 14 residues. Germline lookup yields CDR1 SEHNR and CDR2 FQNEAQ (reference sequence). CDR3 protein: CASSFGNPNQPQHF. The CDR3 region has the DNA TGTGCCAGCAGCTTCGGGAACCCGAATCAGCCCCAGCATTTT.

Here the CDR3 DNA reads TGCAGTGCTAGGTGGTCTAGCGGGCCCTACGAGCAGTACTTC. Translating gives CSARWSSGPYEQYF. This chain connects TRBV20-1 to TRBJ2-7; 8 bases agree with TRBD2. The J segment lost 2 bases and the V segment lost 3 bases, leaving 6 bases of the junction unmatched. CDR1 and CDR2 (germline): DFQATT, SNEGSKA (reference sequence). This CDR3 is built from 14 residues.

Only a few counts were recorded for this clonotype. J is TRBJ1-5 and V is TRBV6-1; no reliable D call. The CDR3 is made up of 14 amino acids. Germline V CDR1 and CDR2: MNHNS, SASEGT. The V and J ends lost 6 bases and 0 bases respectively, with 9 bases between them. The chain's CDR3 is CASRQSNSNQPQHF. As DNA, the CDR3 is TGTGCCAGCAGACAGAGTAATAGCAATCAGCCCCAGCATTTT.

This clonotype was picked up a small number of times. CDR3 in DNA: TGTGCCAGCAGTTACTCGACCCCTGGACAGGGGAGGTCCTACGAGCAGTACTTC. Its protein product is CASSYSTPGQGRSYEQYF. The V call is TRBV6-5, the J call TRBJ2-7; 9 bases agree with TRBD1. Germline values: CDR1 MNHEY, CDR2 SVGAGI. V was pared by 0 bases and J by 1 base, with 10 bases of the junction left unmatched. This CDR3 is built from 18 residues.

The rearrangement links TRBV10-3 to TRBJ1-1; tentatively, D is TRBD1 (5 bases). Germline CDR1 reads ENHRY; CDR2 reads SYGVKD. This CDR3 spans 13 amino acids. Trimming cost V 8 bases and J 1 base, with 11 bases left between them. The CDR3 loop reads CAIAGGGNTEAFF. Written as DNA, the CDR3 is TGTGCCATCGCGGGGGGTGGGAACACTGAAGCTTTCTTT.